These 21 T cell receptor beta chains were all obtained from the same sample, sequenced in a study of beta chain features in type 1 diabetes. Sequenced material consisted of expressed TCRB transcripts (all of the isolated RNA was reverse transcribed). The protocol was immunoSEQ multiplex PCR, while the TCRdb copy is restricted to in-frame clones and leaves out a portion. The table shows some 240,000 clones, with roughly a tenth occurring only once. Sequenced: central memory CD4+ T cells from blood. These receptors all come from a man aged 18 to 30 in good health.

The J gene is TRBJ1-5, the V gene TRBV29-1; D is unresolved. Trimming pared 0 bases from V and 2 bases from J, leaving 8 bases between. Germline lookup yields CDR1 SQVTM and CDR2 ANQGSEA. The CDR3 spans 14 residues. The DNA of the CDR3 is TGCAGCGTTGAAGACTCGGGTGGCAATCAGCCCCAGCATTTT. It translates to CSVEDSGGNQPQHF.

The rearrangement links TRBV9 to TRBJ2-1; 11 nucleotides agree with TRBD2. This CDR3 is 15 amino acids long. V dropped 3 bases and J dropped 4; count of bases not matched to a gene: 3. Germline loops: CDR1 SGDLS, CDR2 YYNGEE. CDR3 residues: CASSATSGVYNEQFF. CDR3 nucleotides: TGTGCCAGCAGCGCGACTAGCGGGGTGTACAATGAGCAGTTCTTC. The whole variable domain, remainder taken from reference TRBV9 and TRBJ2-1, is DSGVTQTPKHLITATGQRVTLRCSPRSGDLSVYWYQQSLDQGLQFLIQYYNGEERAKGNILERFSAQQFPDLHSELNLSSLELGDSALYFCASSATSGVYNEQFFGPGTRLTVL.

V usage is TRBV13 and J usage is TRBJ2-7; 13 bases match TRBD2. In germline, CDR1 is PRHDT, CDR2 FYEKMQ (reference sequence). Trimming took 4 bases from V and 3 from J; bases not matched to a gene: 9. CDR3 length equals 17 residues. The CDR3 DNA reads TGTGCCAGCAGCTCCACCATACTAGCGGGAGGGGGCTACGAGCAGTACTTC. It is translated as CASSSTILAGGGYEQYF.

The V call is TRBV30, the J call TRBJ2-7; TRBD2 aligns across 10 bases. The CDR3 is 13 residues long. The V segment lost 4 bases and the J segment 6 bases; nucleotides outside the gene matches: 6. The V gene's germline CDR1 is GTSNPN and CDR2 SVGIG (reference sequence). The CDR3 protein is CAWTGTSDGEQYF. CDR3 nucleotide sequence: TGTGCCTGGACCGGGACTAGCGACGGCGAGCAGTACTTC.

This clone was recorded a few times. This chain joins TRBV2 and TRBJ2-6; D unclear. The CDR3 spans 17 residues. The germline V and J ends were trimmed by 0 bases and 0 bases, with 9 bases remaining between them. Germline V lookup: CDR1 SNHLY, CDR2 FYNNEI. Written as DNA, the CDR3 is TGTGCCAGCAGTGAAGCAAGGACGAACTCTGGGGCCAACGTCCTGACTTTC. Protein sequence: CASSEARTNSGANVLTF.

In its sample, this clone was seen many times. This chain connects TRBV29-1 to TRBJ1-1; D gene uncertain. In germline, CDR1 is SQVTM, CDR2 ANQGSEA. Trimming removed 3 bases from V and 0 bases from J, with 8 bases in between. This CDR3 contains 13 residues. The DNA of the CDR3 is TGCAGCGTTGAGAACTACATGAACACTGAAGCTTTCTTT. As protein: CSVENYMNTEAFF.

This clone was detected a few times. This sequence joins TRBV4-2 and TRBJ1-2; D remains ambiguous. In germline, CDR1 is LGHNA, CDR2 YNFKEQ. V was trimmed by 0 bases and J by 5 bases, leaving 10 bases between them. The CDR3 is made up of 14 amino acids. The CDR3 bases are TGTGCCAGCAGCCAAGACGCGGGAGGTTATGGCTACACCTTC. Its protein is CASSQDAGGYGYTF.

This CDR3 reads CASRSDKRNQPQHF. The CDR3 DNA sequence: TGTGCCAGCAGGTCGGACAAACGCAATCAGCCCCAGCATTTT. The J gene is TRBJ1-5, the V gene TRBV6-5; maybe TRBD1 (5 bases). The CDR3 extends over 14 amino acids. Germline V gene lookup returns CDR1 MNHEY and CDR2 SVGAGI. V was trimmed by 6 bases and J by 2 bases, leaving 11 bases between them.

The chain couples TRBV27 to TRBJ1-2; D may be TRBD1 (5 bases). The V and J ends lost 5 bases and 3 bases respectively, with 10 bases between them. CDR3 length: 13 amino acids. In germline, CDR1 is MNHEY, CDR2 SMNVEV (reference sequence). The CDR3 loop reads CASSPGRYYGYTF. In DNA form, the CDR3 reads TGTGCCAGCAGTCCGGGACGTTACTATGGCTACACCTTC.

The J gene is TRBJ1-1, the V gene TRBV29-1, with D maybe TRBD1 (5 bases). Germline V gene sequence: CDR1 SQVTM, CDR2 ANQGSEA. V lost 4 bases, J lost 2 bases, and 11 bases lay in between. The CDR3 is 13 amino acids. CDR3 residues: CSVAGRANTEAFF. In DNA form, the CDR3 reads TGCAGCGTTGCGGGACGGGCCAACACTGAAGCTTTCTTT. Using reference TRBV29-1 and TRBJ1-1 for the parts outside the CDR3, the full variable domain is SAVISQKPSRDICQRGTSLTIQCQVDSQVTMMFWYRQQPGQSLTLIATANQGSEATYESGFVIDKFPISRPNLTFSTLTVSNMSPEDSSIYLCSVAGRANTEAFFGQGTRLTVV.

This chain joins TRBV29-1 and TRBJ2-7, with a weak D call TRBD2 (5 bases). V was shortened by 6 bases and J by 7 bases, with 16 bases between the two germline ends. The CDR3 contains 12 residues. The germline V gene has CDR1 SQVTM and CDR2 ANQGSEA. CDR3 region: CSVGWGASEQYF. Here the CDR3 DNA reads TGCAGCGTGGGTTGGGGAGCATCGGAGCAGTACTTC.

V and J are TRBV4-3 and TRBJ2-3; the match to TRBD2 covers 12 bases. CDR1 LGHNA and CDR2 YSLEER come from the germline V gene. Trimming cost V 1 base and J 6 bases; bases outside gene matches: 5. The CDR3 has 16 amino acids. The CDR3 coding sequence is TGCGCCAGCAGCCAAGGGACTAGCGGGGTGATGGATACGCAGTATTTT. It translates to CASSQGTSGVMDTQYF.

The rearrangement joins TRBV10-3 to TRBJ2-7; 13 bases agree with TRBD2. With V trimmed by 8 bases and J by 5 bases, 9 bases remained unmatched. The germline V gene has CDR1 ENHRY and CDR2 SYGVKD. CDR3 length: 15 residues. This CDR3 is CAIGGTSGKGDEQYF. The CDR3, as DNA: TGTGCCATCGGTGGGACTAGCGGGAAAGGCGACGAGCAGTACTTC.

A remark on this clone: This likely stems from a read error, as it lies one base from a far larger clone. V is TRBV28 and J is TRBJ2-4, with D perhaps given as TRBD1 or TRBD2 (6 bases each). Germline assignment: CDR1 MDHEN and CDR2 SYDVKM. This CDR3 region has 17 residues. The CDR3 loop reads CARSAGMGGAGKNIQYF. The DNA of the CDR3 is TGTGCCCGCAGTGCTGGGATGGGGGGCGCAGGCAAAAACATTCAGTACTTC.

Only one count was recorded for this clone. J is TRBJ2-5 and V is TRBV2; the D gene is possibly TRBD1 (5 bases). This CDR3 has 14 residues. Trimming stripped 3 bases from V and 2 bases from J, with 10 bases between. Per the germline V gene, CDR1 is SNHLY and CDR2 is FYNNEI. This CDR3 reads CASSEGRVQETQYF. DNA of the CDR3: TGTGCCAGCAGTGAGGGGCGTGTTCAAGAGACCCAGTACTTC. The full variable domain, completed using reference TRBV2 and TRBJ2-5, is EPEVTQTPSHQVTQMGQEVILRCVPISNHLYFYWYRQILGQKVEFLVSFYNNEISEKSEIFDDQFSVERPDGSNFTLKIRSTKLEDSAMYFCASSEGRVQETQYFGPGTRLLVL.

This clone was counted only a few times. V usage is TRBV2 and J usage is TRBJ2-7, with no clear D. Per germline, CDR1 SNHLY and CDR2 FYNNEI. This CDR3 is 11 amino acids long. Trimming shortened V by 7 bases and J by 9 bases, and 13 bases separated the two germline ends. The CDR3 sequence is CASNYAARQYF. The CDR3 nucleotides are TGTGCCAGCAACTACGCCGCCCGGCAGTACTTC.

V is TRBV29-1 and J is TRBJ2-5; TRBD2 matches at 10 bases. The CDR3 sequence is 14 residues long. V shed 6 bases, J shed 5 bases, and the junction held 9 bases outside the gene matches. Germline V gives CDR1 SQVTM, CDR2 ANQGSEA. This CDR3 is CSVSGQAGGETQYF. The CDR3 DNA reads as TGCAGCGTCTCTGGACAAGCGGGAGGGGAGACCCAGTACTTC.

The V call is TRBV5-4, the J call TRBJ2-3, with TRBD2 matching 12 bases. V shed 4 bases and J 3 bases; nucleotides not matched to a gene: 3. The CDR3 covers 15 residues. Per germline, CDR1 SGHNT and CDR2 YYREEE (reference sequence). CDR3 nucleotide sequence: TGTGCCAGCAGCCGGACTAGCGGGGCAACAGATACGCAGTATTTT. This encodes CASSRTSGATDTQYF.

About this clone itself: Other DNA sequences in the same sample also yield this CDR3. This rearrangement joins TRBV9 to TRBJ2-3; no firm D call. The CDR3 has 13 amino acids. V shed 3 bases and J shed 0 bases, with 5 bases lying between them. Germline V lookup: CDR1 SGDLS, CDR2 YYNGEE. The CDR3 bases are TGTGCCAGCAGCGAGGGTAGCACAGATACGCAGTATTTT. This encodes CASSEGSTDTQYF.

This clone was picked up a small number of times. The gene calls are TRBV7-2 and TRBJ1-1; TRBD1 might be the D (6 bases). Germline V gene sequence: CDR1 SGHTA, CDR2 FQGNSA. The CDR3 is 15 residues long. The V end was cut by 1 base, the J end by 0 bases, with 9 bases between. The chain's CDR3 is CASSLGQAMNTEAFF. DNA for the CDR3: TGTGCCAGCAGCTTAGGACAGGCTATGAACACTGAAGCTTTCTTT.

The rearrangement links TRBV25-1 to TRBJ2-5, with D tentatively TRBD2 (5 bases). The CDR3 sequence is 13 residues long. Germline assignment: CDR1 MGHDK and CDR2 SYGVNS. V dropped 7 bases and J dropped 3 bases, with 12 bases sitting between them. The chain's CDR3 is CASNRGLEETQYF. The CDR3, as DNA: TGTGCCAGCAACCGAGGACTGGAAGAGACCCAGTACTTC.